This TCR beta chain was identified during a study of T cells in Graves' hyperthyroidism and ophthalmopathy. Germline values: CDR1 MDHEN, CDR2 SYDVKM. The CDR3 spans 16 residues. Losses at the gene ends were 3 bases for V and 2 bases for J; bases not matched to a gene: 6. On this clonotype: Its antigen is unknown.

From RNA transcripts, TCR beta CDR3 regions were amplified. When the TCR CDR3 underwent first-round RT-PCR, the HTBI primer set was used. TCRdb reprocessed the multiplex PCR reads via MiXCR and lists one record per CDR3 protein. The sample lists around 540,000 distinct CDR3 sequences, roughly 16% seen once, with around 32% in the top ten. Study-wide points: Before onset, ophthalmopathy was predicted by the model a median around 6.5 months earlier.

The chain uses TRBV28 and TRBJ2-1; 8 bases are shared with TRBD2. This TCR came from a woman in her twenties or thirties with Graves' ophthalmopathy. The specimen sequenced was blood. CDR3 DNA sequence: TGTGCCAGCAGTTTTTACGGGAGGGCCGCCTACAATGAGCAGTTCTTC. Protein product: CASSFYGRAAYNEQFF.